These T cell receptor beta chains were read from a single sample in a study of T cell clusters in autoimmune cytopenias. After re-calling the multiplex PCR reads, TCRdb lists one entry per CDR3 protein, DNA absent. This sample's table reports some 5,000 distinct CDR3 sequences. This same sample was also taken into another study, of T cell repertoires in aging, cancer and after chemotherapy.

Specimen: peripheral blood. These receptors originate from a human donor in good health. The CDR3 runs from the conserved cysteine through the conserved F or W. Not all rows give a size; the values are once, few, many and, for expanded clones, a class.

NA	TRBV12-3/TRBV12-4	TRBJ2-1	CASSQPPGTGLHNEQFF
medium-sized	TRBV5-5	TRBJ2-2	CASSRLGQLNTGELFF
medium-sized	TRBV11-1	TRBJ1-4	CASSRDRGEKLFF
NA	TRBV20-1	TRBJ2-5	CSAKGLAGFETQYF
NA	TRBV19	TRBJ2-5	CASSVGHRETQYF
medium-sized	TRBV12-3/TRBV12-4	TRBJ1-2	CASSLAGPDYGYTF
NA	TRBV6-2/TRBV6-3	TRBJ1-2	CASSRRDRVNYGYTF
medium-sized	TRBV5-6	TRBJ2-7	CASSLDRSYEQYF
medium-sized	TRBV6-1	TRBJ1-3	CASRFINTIYF
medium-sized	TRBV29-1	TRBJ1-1	CSVTARGNTEAFF
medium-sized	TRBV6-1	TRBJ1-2	CASSEGTYGYTF
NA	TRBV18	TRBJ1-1	CASSPDWTGLSTEAFF
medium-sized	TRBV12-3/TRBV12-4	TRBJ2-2	CASSHPRDRLDTGELFF
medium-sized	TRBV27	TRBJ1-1	CASSLSGPPRTEAFF
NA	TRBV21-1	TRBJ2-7	CALKRLAENPYEQYF
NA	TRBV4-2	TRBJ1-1	CASSQDRGRNTEAFF
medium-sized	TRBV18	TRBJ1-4	CASSPRDGDNEKLFF
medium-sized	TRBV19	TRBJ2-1	CASIGPLYNEQFF
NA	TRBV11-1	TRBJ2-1	CAAGSYNEQFF
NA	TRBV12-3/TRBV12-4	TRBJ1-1	CASSQREVAEAFF
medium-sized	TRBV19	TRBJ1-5	CASVEAYSNQPQHF
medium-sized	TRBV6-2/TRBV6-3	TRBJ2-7	CASSRVHEQYF
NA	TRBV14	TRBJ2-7	CASSQPGQGIYEQYF
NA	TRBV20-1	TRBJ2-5	CSAREGQETQYF
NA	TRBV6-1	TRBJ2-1	CASSEFYRGVSGEQFF
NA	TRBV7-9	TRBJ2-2	CASSSYTGELFF
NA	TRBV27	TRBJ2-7	CASSLSIPTGASYEQYF
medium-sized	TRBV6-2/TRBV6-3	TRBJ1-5	CASSYGAENQPQHF
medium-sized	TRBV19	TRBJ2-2	CASTQTYPGELFF
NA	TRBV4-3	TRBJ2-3	CASSQRGTSGGAGDTQYF
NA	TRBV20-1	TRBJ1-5	CSARVRGLYSNQPQHF
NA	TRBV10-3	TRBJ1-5	CAISESANSAQHF
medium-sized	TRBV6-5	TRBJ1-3	CASSDGPGNTIYF
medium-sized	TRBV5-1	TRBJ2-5	CASSDGGPGRQLGMETQYF
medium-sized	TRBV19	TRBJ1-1	CASSTIPDMNTEAFF
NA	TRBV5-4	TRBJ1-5	CASSLDGQPQHF
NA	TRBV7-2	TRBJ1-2	CASSLEATPVGYTF
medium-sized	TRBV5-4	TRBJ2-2	CASSQGLAGDTGELFF
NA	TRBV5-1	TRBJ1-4	CASSSTGLREKLFF
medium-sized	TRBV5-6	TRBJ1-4	CASSSLGTGDLKRNEKLFF
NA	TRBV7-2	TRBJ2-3	CASRKGDYLSTDTQYF
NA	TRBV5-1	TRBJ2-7	CASSLLAGSSYEQYF
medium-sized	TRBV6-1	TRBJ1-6	CASCALSYNSPLHF
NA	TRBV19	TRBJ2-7	CASSVTGTKFTYEQYF
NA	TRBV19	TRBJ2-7	CASAGTSNSYEQYF
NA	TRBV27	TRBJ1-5	CASSPRTGVNQPQHF
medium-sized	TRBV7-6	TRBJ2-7	CASSLAEGQGYEQYF
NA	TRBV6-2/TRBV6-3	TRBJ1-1	CASRGSMNTEAFF
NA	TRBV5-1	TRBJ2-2	CASSLVIRGTGELFF
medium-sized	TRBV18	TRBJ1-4	CASSSGQGANEKLFF
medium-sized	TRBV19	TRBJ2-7	CASSALGQTYEQYF
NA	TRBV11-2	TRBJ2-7	CASSPRSGRSYEQYF